This T cell receptor beta chain was recovered during a study of CD8+ T cells in alopecia areata. Study as a whole: Treated patients were given 5 to 10 mg oral tofacitinib twice daily. Treated patients received severity scores based on the percentage of scalp area affected.

A note on this clone: The antigen remains undetermined.

The study's findings and limits: Affected lesional scalp, above all in alopecia totalis/universalis, was more clonal than normal scalp. Uncertainty remains about how baseline CD8+ expansion links to response, with one nonresponder.

Reverse transcription of extracted RNA yielded cDNA, which provided the sequencing template. TCRdb's copy holds only in-frame clones and misses some; the assay was immunoSEQ multiplex PCR. This sample carries over 95,000 clones, roughly 64% of them seen once, and the ten largest clones take 15% to 19%. The CDR3 length is 13 residues. The ends lost 8 bases at V and 7 bases at J; junction bases unmatched: 4. The germline gives CDR1 LNHDA, CDR2 SQIVND (reference sequence). The treatment denotes: oral pan-JAK inhibitor, 5-10 mg twice daily. The sequence derives from a human donor with alopecia areata. Specimen: CD8+ T cells sorted from blood, collected at week 4, from a patient treated with tofacitinib. The V call is TRBV19, the J call TRBJ2-1; 11 positions match TRBD2. The CDR3 loop is CASGLAGVNEQFF. As DNA, the CDR3 is TGTGCCAGTGGACTAGCGGGTGTAAATGAGCAGTTCTTC.